The clone carrying this T cell receptor (beta chain) was seen ten or more times. Its antigen remains unidentified. TCRdb re-called the 5' RACE reads with MiXCR, one entry per CDR3 protein. The data hold a few hundred thousand distinct CDR3 sequences, with 11% observed a single time. This entry belongs to a study of CD8 T cells in ankylosing spondylitis. Study results and limitations: Within ankylosing spondylitis blood, a TCR beta motif made up of seven to nine highly homologous variants appeared to be characteristic. Reported data indicate significant enrichment of disease-linked clones within matched ankylosing spondylitis synovial fluid. CD8+ cells made up the disease-linked clones, which were relatively rare in peripheral blood.

The germline V gene encodes CDR1 PRHDT and CDR2 FYEKMQ (reference sequence). This CDR3 spans 15 amino acids. The V end was cut by 5 bases, the J end by 4 bases, with 18 bases between. Specimen: blood, either unsorted or a sorted T cell fraction (not recorded which). The chain joins TRBV13 to TRBJ2-7; no reliable D call. This receptor was taken from a female donor with ankylosing spondylitis or in good health (not recorded which). The CDR3 loop is CASSPRRLGGYEQYF. CDR3 in DNA: TGTGCCAGCAGCCCCCGGCGTCTCGGTGGGTACGAGCAGTACTTC.